This T cell receptor (beta chain) was captured in a study of T-cell reconstitution after alpha-beta-depleted transplantation in children (dated by TCRdb to 2016 to 2017). Regarding the study in general: Using TCR repertoire profiling, the study quantitatively followed how T-cell immune reconstitution unfolded in children after TCRalphabeta/CD19-depleted allogeneic hematopoietic cell transplantation. General conclusions and limits of the study: The apparently early recovery of alphabetaT-cell counts about two months after transplant reportedly depended on only several hundred rapidly expanded clones that came from non-depleted graft cells. In some patients, the high TCRbeta diversity seen at day 60 was put down to recipient T cells and intrathymic progenitors that had survived conditioning. Hyperexpanded clone frequencies declined over subsequent months; after one year, T-cell counts and TCRbeta diversity were mostly attributed to newly produced T cells.

The sample's treatment or condition label, in plain terms: allogeneic hematopoietic cell transplantation with graft depleted of TCRalphabeta T cells and CD19 B cells. TCRalphabeta/CD19-depleted allogeneic hematopoietic cell grafts were given to the transplant recipients, all of whom were children. The library was prepared using PCR. TCRdb lists the instrument as Illumina HiSeq 2500. Molecular barcoding was employed in the preparation of TCR libraries, with unique molecular identifiers being used to normalize TCRbeta repertoire quantification. TCRdb ran its own pipeline on the public reads, namely fastp trimming at Q25 and MiXCR clone calling, and kept in-frame beta chains. Each entry is one CDR3 protein sequence, shown with its most common DNA and genes. The sample table lists 450,000 to 700,000 distinct CDR3 sequences, 25% to 30% of them with a count of one. Clones ranked in the top ten supply around a third of the sample.

V sheds 2 bases and J sheds 3 bases, leaving 10 bases between their ends. The CDR3 holds 14 amino acids from the cysteine to the phenylalanine. The retained sequence is limited to the CDR3, 42 bases, with the frame set at the first base. From the germline V gene, CDR1 is KGHSY and CDR2 is FQNENV. This clonotype was seen more than once but under ten times. The antigen it recognizes is unknown. Base quality data are lacking; no much larger clone is found one base away. The TCR was taken from a boy in the first two years of life with Wiskott-Aldrich syndrome, due to receive a stem cell transplant. The V gene is TRBV16 and the J gene is TRBJ2-5; TRBD1 is a weak D gene call, 6 bases matching. The sample consisted of PBMCs, taken before TCRalphabeta/CD19-depleted stem cell transplant. The CDR3 amino acid sequence is: CASSQIYREETQYF. The base sequence is TGTGCCAGCAGCCAAATTTACAGGGAAGAGACCCAGTACTTC.